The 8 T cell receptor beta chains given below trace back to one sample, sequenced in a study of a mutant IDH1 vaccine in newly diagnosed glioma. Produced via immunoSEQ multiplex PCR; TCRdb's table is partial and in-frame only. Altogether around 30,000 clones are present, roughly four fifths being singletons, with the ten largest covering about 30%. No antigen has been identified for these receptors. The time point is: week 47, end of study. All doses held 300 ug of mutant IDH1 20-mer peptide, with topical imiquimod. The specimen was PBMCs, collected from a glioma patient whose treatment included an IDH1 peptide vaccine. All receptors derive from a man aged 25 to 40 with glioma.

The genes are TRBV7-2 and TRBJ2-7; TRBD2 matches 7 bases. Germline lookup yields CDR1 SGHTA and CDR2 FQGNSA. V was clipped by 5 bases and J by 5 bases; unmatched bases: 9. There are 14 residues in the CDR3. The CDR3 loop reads CASSPVGGTNEQYF. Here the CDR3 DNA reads TGTGCCAGCAGCCCCGTCGGGGGGACGAACGAGCAGTACTTC.

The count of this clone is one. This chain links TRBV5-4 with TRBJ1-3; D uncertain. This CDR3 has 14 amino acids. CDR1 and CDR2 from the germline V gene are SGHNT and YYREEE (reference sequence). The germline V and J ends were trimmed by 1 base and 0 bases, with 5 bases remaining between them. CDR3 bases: TGTGCCAGCAGCTTGAGTATCTCTGGAAACACCATATATTTT. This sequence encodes CASSLSISGNTIYF. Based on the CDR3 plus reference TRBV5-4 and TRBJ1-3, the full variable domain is ETGVTQSPTHLIKTRGQQVTLRCSSQSGHNTVSWYQQALGQGPQFIFQYYREEENGRGNFPPRFSGLQFPNYSSELNVNALELDDSALYLCASSLSISGNTIYFGEGSWLTVV.

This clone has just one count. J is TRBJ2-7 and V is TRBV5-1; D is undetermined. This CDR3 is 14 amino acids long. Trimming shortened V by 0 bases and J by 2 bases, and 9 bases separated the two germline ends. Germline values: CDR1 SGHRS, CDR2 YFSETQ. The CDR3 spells CASSLGVIPYEQYF. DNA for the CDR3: TGCGCCAGCAGCTTGGGTGTGATTCCCTACGAGCAGTACTTC.

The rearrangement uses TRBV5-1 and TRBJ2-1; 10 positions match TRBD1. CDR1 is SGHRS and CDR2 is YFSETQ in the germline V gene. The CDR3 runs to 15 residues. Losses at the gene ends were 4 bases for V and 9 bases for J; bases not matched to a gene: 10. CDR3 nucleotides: TGCGCCAGCAGCCCCCAGGGACAGGGGATCGGTGAGCAGTTCTTC. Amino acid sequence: CASSPQGQGIGEQFF.

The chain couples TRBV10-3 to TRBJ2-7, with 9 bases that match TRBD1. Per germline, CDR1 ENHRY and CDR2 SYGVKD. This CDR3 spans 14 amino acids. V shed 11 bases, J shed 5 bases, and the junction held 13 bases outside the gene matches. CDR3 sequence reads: CALGPGTGTHEQYF. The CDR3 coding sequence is TGTGCCCTCGGGCCCGGGACAGGGACCCACGAGCAGTACTTC.

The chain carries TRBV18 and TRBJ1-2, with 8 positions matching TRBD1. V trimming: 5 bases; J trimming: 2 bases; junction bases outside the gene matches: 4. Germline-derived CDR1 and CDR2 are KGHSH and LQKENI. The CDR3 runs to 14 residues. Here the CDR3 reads CASSRQGLNYGYTF. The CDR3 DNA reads TGTGCCAGCTCAAGACAGGGGCTCAACTATGGCTACACCTTC.

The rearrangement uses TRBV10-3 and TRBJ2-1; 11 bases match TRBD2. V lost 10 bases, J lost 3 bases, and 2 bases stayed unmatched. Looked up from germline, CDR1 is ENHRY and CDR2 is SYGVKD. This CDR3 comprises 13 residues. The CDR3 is CATGLADYNEQFF. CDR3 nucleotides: TGTGCCACGGGACTAGCGGACTACAATGAGCAGTTCTTC.

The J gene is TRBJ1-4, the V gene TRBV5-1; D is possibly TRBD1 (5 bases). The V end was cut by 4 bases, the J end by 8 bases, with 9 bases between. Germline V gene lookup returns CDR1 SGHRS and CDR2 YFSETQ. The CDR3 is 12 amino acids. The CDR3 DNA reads TGCGCCAGCAGCGCGGGGGGGGAAAAACTGTTTTTT. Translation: CASSAGGEKLFF.